The entry below describes one T cell receptor (beta chain). The sample comes from a study of cytomegalovirus exposure and HLA in healthy donors. On the study more broadly: Genetic ancestry analysis placed 81% of the 300 to 500 donors that were genotyped in the Caucasian-associated cluster.

A multiplex PCR was run with 60 Vbeta primers and 13 Jbeta primers. Authors' data handling: A later analysis tallied some 80 million unique TCR beta chains, some 10 million of them shared. Clones were sequenced by immunoSEQ multiplex PCR, and TCRdb holds only the in-frame ones, with some missing. The DNA gave D and trimming, while V, J and clone size come from that table. This sample has around 170,000 clones, with roughly 77% found just once. Trimming shortened V by 2 bases and J by 5 bases, and 10 bases separated the two germline ends. CDR1 is LNHNV and CDR2 is YYDKDF in the germline V gene (reference sequence). This CDR3 contains 13 residues. Nominal health characterized the donors when sampled, though unrecorded immune exposures were likely.

This TCR was sampled from a woman in her twenties or thirties in good health and CMV-seropositive. The chain is built from TRBV15 and TRBJ2-7; D might be TRBD1 (6 bases). Sequencing was performed on PBMCs. CDR3 bases: TGTGCCACCAGCAGACGGGACACCGACGAGCAGTACTTC. The encoded protein is CATSRRDTDEQYF.